The 10 T cell receptor beta chains reported below all come from one sample, sequenced in a study of STAT3 mutations in large granular lymphocyte leukemia. TCRdb's table, derived via immunoSEQ multiplex PCR, lists solely in-frame clones and lacks some. The table has 1,500 to 2,500 clones, under 80% seen once. Antigens of these TCRs are unknown. Notes on the study in general: Every T-cell large granular lymphocyte leukemia patient had at least one immunodominant TCR beta clonotype.

The material sequenced was peripheral blood mononuclear cells. Receptors originate from a man in his sixties with T-cell large granular lymphocyte leukemia. Some clones in this sample may be carry-over from other donors' samples.

The chain links TRBV25-1 to TRBJ2-7, with TRBD1 as a possible D gene (6 bases). Trimming removed 0 bases at V and 7 bases at J, with 7 bases between. CDR3 size: 12 residues. Germline V gives CDR1 MGHDK, CDR2 SYGVNS. As DNA, the CDR3 is TGTGCCAGCAGTGAATATAGGGGGGAGCAGTACTTC. The encoded protein is CASSEYRGEQYF.

This chain links TRBV5-1 with TRBJ2-7; 9 bases fit TRBD2. Germline V lookup: CDR1 SGHRS, CDR2 YFSETQ. With V trimmed by 0 bases and J by 0 bases, 4 bases remained unmatched. The CDR3 length is 16 residues. The CDR3 region is CASSLGPSGASYEQYF. The CDR3 DNA reads TGCGCCAGCAGCTTGGGCCCTAGCGGGGCCTCCTACGAGCAGTACTTC.

This clone showed up just once. The V gene is TRBV25-1, the J gene TRBJ1-2, with a weak D call TRBD1 (6 bases). Germline V lookup: CDR1 MGHDK, CDR2 SYGVNS. Trimming removed 2 bases at V and 8 bases at J, with 15 bases between. The CDR3 is 14 residues long. The CDR3 DNA follows: TGTGCCAGCAGTGAAACGGACAGCTCAGGGGGCTACACCTTC. Translation gives CASSETDSSGGYTF.

Only a few counts were recorded for this clone. The chain uses TRBV5-1 and TRBJ2-7; TRBD1 aligns across 9 bases. J was trimmed by 2 bases and V by 0 bases; bases with no gene match: 3. The germline V gene encodes CDR1 SGHRS and CDR2 YFSETQ. The CDR3 totals 15 residues. The chain's CDR3 is CASSLAWTGAYEQYF. The CDR3 DNA reads TGCGCCAGCAGCTTGGCGTGGACAGGGGCCTACGAGCAGTACTTC. The variable domain in full, completed from reference TRBV5-1 and TRBJ2-7, reads KAGVTQTPRYLIKTRGQQVTLSCSPISGHRSVSWYQQTPGQGLQFLFEYFSETQRNKGNFPGRFSGRQFSNSRSEMNVSTLELGDSALYLCASSLAWTGAYEQYFGPGTRLTVT.

This clone was seen a single time. The chain joins TRBV5-1 to TRBJ1-3; no clear D. Trimming pared 3 bases from V and 4 bases from J, leaving 8 bases between. CDR1 and CDR2 (germline): SGHRS, YFSETQ. The CDR3 has 13 amino acids. This chain's CDR3 is CASSSGPGNTIYF. The CDR3, as DNA: TGCGCCAGCAGCTCTGGACCCGGAAACACCATATATTTT.

The sample holds a few counts of this clone. The chain joins TRBV5-1 to TRBJ2-3, with D possibly TRBD2 on 5 matching bases. Trimming removed 0 bases at V and 2 bases at J, with 13 bases between. The CDR3 has 16 amino acids. Looked up from germline, CDR1 is SGHRS and CDR2 is YFSETQ. This CDR3 reads CASSLVPGSPTDTQYF. CDR3 sequence (DNA): TGCGCCAGCAGCTTGGTGCCGGGAAGCCCCACAGATACGCAGTATTTT.

The V call is TRBV7-9, the J call TRBJ1-6; possibly TRBD1 for D (6 bases). The CDR3 has 15 amino acids. V gave up 5 bases and J gave up 7 bases, with 15 bases separating them. The germline gives CDR1 SEHNR, CDR2 FQNEAQ (reference sequence). The CDR3 nucleotides read TGTGCCAGCAGCCCCTTGGACAGAGAAAATTCACCCCTCCACTTT. Translating gives CASSPLDRENSPLHF.

Only one count was recorded for this clone. The V and J genes are TRBV14 and TRBJ1-1; no clear D gene. V lost 3 bases and J 2 bases, leaving 10 bases between the germline ends. Per germline, CDR1 SGHDN and CDR2 FVKESK. The CDR3 covers 14 residues. The DNA for the CDR3 is TGTGCCAGCAGCCAGCTAAGCCAAAACACTGAAGCTTTCTTT. Its translation: CASSQLSQNTEAFF.

The J gene is TRBJ1-2, the V gene TRBV30, with a tentative D call TRBD1 (5 bases). Looked up from germline, CDR1 is GTSNPN and CDR2 is SVGIG (reference sequence). The CDR3 loop spans 13 amino acids. Trimming cost V 3 bases and J 2 bases, with 10 bases left between them. Written as DNA, the CDR3 is TGTGCCTGGAGGGGGGGATACAACTATGGCTACACCTTC. This encodes CAWRGGYNYGYTF. The variable domain in full, with the rest retrieved from reference TRBV30 and TRBJ1-2, is SQTIHQWPATLVQPVGSPLSLECTVEGTSNPNLYWYRQAAGRGLQLLFYSVGIGQISSEVPQNLSASRPQDRQFILSSKKLLLSDSGFYLCAWRGGYNYGYTFGSGTRLTVV.

This clone was counted a single time. The chain has TRBV18 and TRBJ2-3, with D unresolved. The CDR3 length is 12 residues. V shed 2 bases and J shed 3 bases, with 3 bases lying between them. Germline V gives CDR1 KGHSH, CDR2 LQKENI. CDR3 protein: CASSPGTDTQYF. CDR3 coding DNA: TGTGCCAGCTCACCAGGGACAGATACGCAGTATTTT.